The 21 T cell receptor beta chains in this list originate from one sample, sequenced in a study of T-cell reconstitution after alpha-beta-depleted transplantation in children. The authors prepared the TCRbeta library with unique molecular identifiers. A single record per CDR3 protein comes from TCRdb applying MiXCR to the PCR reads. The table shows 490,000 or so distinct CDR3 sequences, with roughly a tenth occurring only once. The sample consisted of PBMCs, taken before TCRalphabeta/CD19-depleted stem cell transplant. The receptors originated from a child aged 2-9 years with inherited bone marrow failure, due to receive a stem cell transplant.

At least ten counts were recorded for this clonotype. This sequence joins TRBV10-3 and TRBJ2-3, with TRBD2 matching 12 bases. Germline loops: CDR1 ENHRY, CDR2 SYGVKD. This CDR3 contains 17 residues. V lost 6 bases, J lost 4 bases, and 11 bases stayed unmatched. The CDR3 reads CAISLPPTSGRSDTQYF. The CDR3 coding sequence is TGTGCCATCAGCCTACCTCCGACTAGCGGGAGATCAGATACGCAGTATTTT.

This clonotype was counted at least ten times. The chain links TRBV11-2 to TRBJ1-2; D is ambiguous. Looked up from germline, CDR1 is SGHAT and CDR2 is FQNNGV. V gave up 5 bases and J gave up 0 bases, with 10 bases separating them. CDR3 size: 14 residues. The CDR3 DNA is TGTGCCAGCAGCAGCTGGGAAGCTAACTATGGCTACACCTTC. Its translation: CASSSWEANYGYTF.

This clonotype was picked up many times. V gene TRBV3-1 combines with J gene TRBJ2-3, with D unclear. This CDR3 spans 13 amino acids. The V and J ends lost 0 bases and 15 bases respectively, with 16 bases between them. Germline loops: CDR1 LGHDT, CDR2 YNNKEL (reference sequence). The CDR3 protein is CASSQDISTVSYF. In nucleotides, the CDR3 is TGTGCCAGCAGCCAAGATATTTCTACAGTCTCCTATTTT.

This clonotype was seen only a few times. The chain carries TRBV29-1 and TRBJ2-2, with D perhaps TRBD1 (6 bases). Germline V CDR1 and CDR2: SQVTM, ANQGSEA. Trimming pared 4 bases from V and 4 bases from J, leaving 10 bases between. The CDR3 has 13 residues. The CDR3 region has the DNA TGCAGCGTTGTGTGGGGGCTCACCGGGGAGCTGTTTTTT. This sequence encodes CSVVWGLTGELFF.

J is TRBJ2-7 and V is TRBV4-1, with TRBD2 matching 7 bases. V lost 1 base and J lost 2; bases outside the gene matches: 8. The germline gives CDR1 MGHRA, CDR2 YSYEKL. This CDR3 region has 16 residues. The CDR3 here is CASSQVLAGEAYEQYF. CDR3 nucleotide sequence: TGCGCCAGCAGCCAAGTGTTGGCGGGAGAGGCCTACGAGCAGTACTTC.

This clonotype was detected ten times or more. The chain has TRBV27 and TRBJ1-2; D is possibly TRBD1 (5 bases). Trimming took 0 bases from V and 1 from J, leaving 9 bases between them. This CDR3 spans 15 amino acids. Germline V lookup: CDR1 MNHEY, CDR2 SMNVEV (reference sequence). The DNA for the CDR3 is TGTGCCAGCAGTTTATCGTGGGGCCTTAACTATGGCTACACCTTC. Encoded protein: CASSLSWGLNYGYTF.

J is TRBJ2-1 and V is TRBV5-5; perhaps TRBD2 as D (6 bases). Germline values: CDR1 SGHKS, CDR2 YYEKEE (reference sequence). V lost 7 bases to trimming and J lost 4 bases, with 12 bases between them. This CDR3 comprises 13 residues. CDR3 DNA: TGTGCCAGCGCCTGGGGGACTTACAATGAGCAGTTCTTC. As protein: CASAWGTYNEQFF.

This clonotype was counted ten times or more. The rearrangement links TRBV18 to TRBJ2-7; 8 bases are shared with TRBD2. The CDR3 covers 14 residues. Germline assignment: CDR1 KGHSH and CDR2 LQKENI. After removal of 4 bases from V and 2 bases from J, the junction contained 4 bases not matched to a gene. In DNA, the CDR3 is TGTGCCAGCTCACTAGCGGGAACGACCTACGAGCAGTACTTC. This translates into CASSLAGTTYEQYF.

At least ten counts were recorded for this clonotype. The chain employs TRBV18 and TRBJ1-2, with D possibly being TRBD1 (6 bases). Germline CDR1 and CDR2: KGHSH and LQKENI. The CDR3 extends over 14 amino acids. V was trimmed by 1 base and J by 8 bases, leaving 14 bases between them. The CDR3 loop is CASSPRGRGLGYTF. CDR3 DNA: TGTGCCAGCTCACCACGGGGCAGGGGCCTCGGCTACACCTTC.

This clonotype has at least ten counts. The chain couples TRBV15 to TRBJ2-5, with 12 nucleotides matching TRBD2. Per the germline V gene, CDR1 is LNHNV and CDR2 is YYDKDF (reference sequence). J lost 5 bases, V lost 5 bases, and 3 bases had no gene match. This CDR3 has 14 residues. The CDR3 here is CATSGLAGSETQYF. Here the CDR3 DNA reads TGTGCCACCAGCGGACTAGCGGGATCGGAGACCCAGTACTTC.

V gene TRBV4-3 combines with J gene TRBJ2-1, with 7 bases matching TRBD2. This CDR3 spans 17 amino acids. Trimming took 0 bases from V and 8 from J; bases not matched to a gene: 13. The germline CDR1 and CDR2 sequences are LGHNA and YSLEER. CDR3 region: CASSQDPGGGVDHEQFF. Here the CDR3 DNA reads TGCGCCAGCAGCCAAGATCCGGGAGGCGGGGTTGATCATGAGCAGTTCTTC.

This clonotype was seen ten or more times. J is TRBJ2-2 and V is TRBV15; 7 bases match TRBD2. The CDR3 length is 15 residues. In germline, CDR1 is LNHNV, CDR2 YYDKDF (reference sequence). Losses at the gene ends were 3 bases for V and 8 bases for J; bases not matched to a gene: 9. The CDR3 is CATSSLAAQTGELFF. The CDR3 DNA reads TGTGCCACCAGCAGCCTAGCGGCCCAGACTGGGGAGCTGTTTTTT. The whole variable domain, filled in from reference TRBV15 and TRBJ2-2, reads DAMVIQNPRYQVTQFGKPVTLSCSQTLNHNVMYWYQQKSSQAPKLLFHYYDKDFNNEADTPDNFQSRRPNTSFCFLDIRSPGLGDTAMYLCATSSLAAQTGELFFGEGSRLTVL.

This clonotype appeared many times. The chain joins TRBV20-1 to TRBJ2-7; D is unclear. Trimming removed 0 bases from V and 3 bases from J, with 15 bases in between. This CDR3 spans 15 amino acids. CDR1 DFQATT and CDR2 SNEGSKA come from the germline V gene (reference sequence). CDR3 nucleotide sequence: TGCAGTGCTAGAGATCGGCGGCAGCAGGTCTACGAGCAGTACTTC. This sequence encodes CSARDRRQQVYEQYF.

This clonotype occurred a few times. The CDR3 coding sequence is TGCAGTGCGTGGGACCCGTACGAGCAGTACTTC. As protein: CSAWDPYEQYF. The V call is TRBV20-1, the J call TRBJ2-7, with D perhaps matching TRBD1 or TRBD2 (5 bases each). With 6 bases removed from V and 4 bases from J, the gap between germline ends came to 10 bases. This CDR3 comprises 11 residues. CDR1 is DFQATT and CDR2 is SNEGSKA in the germline V gene (reference sequence).

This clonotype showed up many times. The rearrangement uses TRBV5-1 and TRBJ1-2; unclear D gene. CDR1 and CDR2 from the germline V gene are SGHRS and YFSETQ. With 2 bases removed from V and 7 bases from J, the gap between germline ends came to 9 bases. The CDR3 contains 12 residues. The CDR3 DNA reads TGCGCCAGCAGCTTTGGAGGAGGTGGCTACACCTTC. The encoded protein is CASSFGGGGYTF.

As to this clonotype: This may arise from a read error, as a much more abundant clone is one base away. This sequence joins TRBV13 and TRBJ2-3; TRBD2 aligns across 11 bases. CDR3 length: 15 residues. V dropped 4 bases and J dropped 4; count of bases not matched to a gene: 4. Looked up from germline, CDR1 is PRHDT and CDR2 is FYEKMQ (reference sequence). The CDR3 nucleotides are TGTGCCAGCAGCTCGGGACTAGCGGATCCAGATACGCAGTATTTT. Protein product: CASSSGLADPDTQYF.

CDR3 protein: CASSGPGTSAFF. CDR3 in DNA: TGTGCCAGTAGTGGACCCGGGACCTCCGCTTTCTTC. The rearrangement links TRBV19 to TRBJ2-1, with D possibly being TRBD1 or TRBD2 (5 bases each). The germline V and J ends were trimmed by 5 bases and 16 bases, with 18 bases remaining between them. Germline assignment: CDR1 LNHDA and CDR2 SQIVND (reference sequence). The CDR3 runs 12 residues.

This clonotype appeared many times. Here the CDR3 DNA reads TGTGCCAGCAGTGCCTGGACAGGCGTAGACACTGAAGCTTTCTTT. As protein: CASSAWTGVDTEAFF. V usage is TRBV2 and J usage is TRBJ1-1; 7 bases are a match to TRBD1. Germline lookup yields CDR1 SNHLY and CDR2 FYNNEI. The CDR3 length is 15 residues. With V trimmed by 4 bases and J by 3 bases, 8 bases remained unmatched.

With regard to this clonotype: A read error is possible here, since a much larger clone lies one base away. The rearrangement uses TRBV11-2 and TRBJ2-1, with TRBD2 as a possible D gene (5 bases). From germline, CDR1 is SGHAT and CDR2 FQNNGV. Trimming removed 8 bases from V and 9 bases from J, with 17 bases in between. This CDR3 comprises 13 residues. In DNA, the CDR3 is TGTGCCAGCGGCGGGCAGAGGAGAGGTGAGCAGTTCTTC. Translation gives CASGGQRRGEQFF.

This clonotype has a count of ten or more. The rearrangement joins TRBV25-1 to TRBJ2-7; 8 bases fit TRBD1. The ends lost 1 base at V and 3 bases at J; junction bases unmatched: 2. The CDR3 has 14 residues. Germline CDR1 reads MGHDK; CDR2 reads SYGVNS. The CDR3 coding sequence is TGTGCCAGCAGTGAATCGGACAGGGACTACGAGCAGTACTTC. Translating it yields CASSESDRDYEQYF.

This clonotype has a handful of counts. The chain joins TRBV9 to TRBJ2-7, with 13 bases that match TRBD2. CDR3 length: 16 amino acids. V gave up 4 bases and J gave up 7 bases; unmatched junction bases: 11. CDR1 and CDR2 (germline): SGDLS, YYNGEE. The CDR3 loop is CASSTAGLAGVEEQYF. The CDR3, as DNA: TGTGCCAGCAGCACTGCCGGACTAGCGGGAGTGGAAGAGCAGTACTTC. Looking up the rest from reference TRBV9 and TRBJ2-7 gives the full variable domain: DSGVTQTPKHLITATGQRVTLRCSPRSGDLSVYWYQQSLDQGLQFLIQYYNGEERAKGNILERFSAQQFPDLHSELNLSSLELGDSALYFCASSTAGLAGVEEQYFGPGTRLTVT.